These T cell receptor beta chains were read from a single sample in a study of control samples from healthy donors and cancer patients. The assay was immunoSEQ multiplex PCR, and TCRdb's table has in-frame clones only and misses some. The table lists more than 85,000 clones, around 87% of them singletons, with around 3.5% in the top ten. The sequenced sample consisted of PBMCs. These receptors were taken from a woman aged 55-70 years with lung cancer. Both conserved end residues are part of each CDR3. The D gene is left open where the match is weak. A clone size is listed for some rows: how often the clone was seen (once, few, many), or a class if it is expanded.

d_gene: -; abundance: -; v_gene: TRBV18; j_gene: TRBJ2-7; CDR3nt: TGTGCCAGCTCACCACCTTCAGGAGATTCCCGCTACGAGCAGTACTTC; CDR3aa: CASSPPSGDSRYEQYF
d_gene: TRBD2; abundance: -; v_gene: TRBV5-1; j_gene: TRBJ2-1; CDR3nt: TGCGCCAGCAGCCTAAGGACTAGCGGGAACAGGGATGAGCAGTTCTTC; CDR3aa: CASSLRTSGNRDEQFF
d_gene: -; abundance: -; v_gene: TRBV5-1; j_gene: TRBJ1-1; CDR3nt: TGCGCCAGCAGCTGGAGGGGCGTTCAGAACACTGAAGCTTTCTTT; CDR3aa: CASSWRGVQNTEAFF
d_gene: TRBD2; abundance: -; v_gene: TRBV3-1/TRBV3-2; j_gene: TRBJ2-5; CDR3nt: TGTGCCAGCAGCCATCGGACTAGCTACTCTCAAGAGACCCAGTACTTC; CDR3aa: CASSHRTSYSQETQYF
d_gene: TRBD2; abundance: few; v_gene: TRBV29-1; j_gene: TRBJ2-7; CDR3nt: TGCAGCGTTAAGGGACTACCCTCCTACGAGCAGTACTTC; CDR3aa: CSVKGLPSYEQYF
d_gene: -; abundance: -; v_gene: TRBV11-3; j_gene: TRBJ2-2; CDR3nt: TGTGCCAGCAGCTTAAAAGCGGGTCTCACCGGGGAGCTGTTTTTT; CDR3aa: CASSLKAGLTGELFF
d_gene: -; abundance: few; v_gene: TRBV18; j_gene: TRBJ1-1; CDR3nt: TGTGCCAGCTCACCGACCGGGACCACTGAAGCTTTCTTT; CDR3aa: CASSPTGTTEAFF
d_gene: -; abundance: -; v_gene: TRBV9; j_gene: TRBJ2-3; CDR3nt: TGTGCCAGCAGCCAGAACGGAGGGCAGTATTTT; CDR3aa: CASSQNGGQYF
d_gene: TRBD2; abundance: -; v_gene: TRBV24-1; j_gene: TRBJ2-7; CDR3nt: TGTGCCACCAGTGATTTGGGCCGGGACAGGGGGACTAGCGGGAGGCCCTACGAGCAGTACTTC; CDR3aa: CATSDLGRDRGTSGRPYEQYF
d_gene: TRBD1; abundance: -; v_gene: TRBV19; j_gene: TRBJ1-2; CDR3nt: TGTGCCAGTAGCGACAGGGGAGGTCGGAATGGCTACACCTTC; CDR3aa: CASSDRGGRNGYTF
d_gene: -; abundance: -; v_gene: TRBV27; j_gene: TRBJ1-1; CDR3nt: TGTGCCAGCAGTTTATGGGCAGGGTCGAACACTGAAGCTTTCTTT; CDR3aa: CASSLWAGSNTEAFF